This T cell receptor (beta chain) was found in a study of blood T cell repertoires in COVID-19. The Seattle site enrolled patients during active infection and followed them longitudinally. The repertoire was sequenced with immunoSEQ multiplex PCR; TCRdb's copy has only in-frame clones and lacks some. Among fewer than 450,000 clones listed, approximately 89% were seen once. The germline gives CDR1 SNHLY, CDR2 FYNNEI. The CDR3 spans 16 residues. J gave up 2 bases and V 1 base, and 3 bases lay outside the gene matches. The V and J genes are TRBV2 and TRBJ2-7; TRBD2 matches 12 bases. The sequencing input was peripheral blood. This receptor was obtained from a woman between 50 and 59 years old with COVID-19, enrolled during active disease. For the CDR3, the DNA is TGTGCCAGCAGTGAAGGACTAGCGGGGGCCACCTACGAGCAGTACTTC. Protein sequence: CASSEGLAGATYEQYF.